This is a list of T cell receptor beta chains from one sample in a study of T cell responses to AZD1222 COVID-19 vaccine. Measured with immunoSEQ multiplex PCR; TCRdb has only the in-frame clones, and not every one. Of about 93,000 clones in the sample, around 89% were seen once. The sample was peripheral blood, taken 28 days after the second AZD1222 dose. The receptors come from an adult who received the AZD1222 COVID-19 vaccine. Each CDR3 is given with its conserved first and last residue. The D gene is left open where the match is weak. Expanded clones get a size class; other rows say once, few or many, or leave the size out.

DNA: TGTGCCAGCAGTGACTCGAGCGGGGGGGCAGATACGCAGTATTTT
CDR3: CASSDSSGGADTQYF
size: .
J: TRBJ2-3
V: TRBV6-4
D: TRBD2

DNA: TGTGCCTGGAGGGAGGGTGCTGGGCAAAACACCATATATTTT
CDR3: CAWREGAGQNTIYF
size: .
J: TRBJ1-3
V: TRBV30
D: .

DNA: TGTGCCAGCAGTTGGGGCAGGGTAGGCGAGCAGTACTTC
CDR3: CASSWGRVGEQYF
size: .
J: TRBJ2-7
V: TRBV27
D: .

DNA: TGTGCCAGCAGCTTAGGGGTGGGCGGGGTCGGCAATCAGCCCCAGCATTTT
CDR3: CASSLGVGGVGNQPQHF
size: .
J: TRBJ1-5
V: TRBV7-9
D: .

DNA: TGTGCCAGCAGTGCCGGGGGAAGTGCTCAGCCCCAGCATTTT
CDR3: CASSAGGSAQPQHF
size: .
J: TRBJ1-5
V: TRBV2
D: .

DNA: TGTGCCAGCAGCGAGACTAGCGGGGTTCCTTACACCGGGGAGCTGTTTTTT
CDR3: CASSETSGVPYTGELFF
size: .
J: TRBJ2-2
V: TRBV9
D: TRBD2

DNA: TGTGCCTGGAGTGCCACGACAGGCCAAGAGCAGTTCTTC
CDR3: CAWSATTGQEQFF
size: .
J: TRBJ2-1
V: TRBV30
D: .

DNA: TGTGCTAGCAGCCCCCACCCCGGGGGAAAACAAATTGGCGAGCAGTTCTTC
CDR3: CASSPHPGGKQIGEQFF
size: .
J: TRBJ2-1
V: TRBV7-7
D: .

DNA: TGTGCCAGCAGCCGGAATGAGCAGTTCTTC
CDR3: CASSRNEQFF
size: .
J: TRBJ2-1
V: TRBV7-9
D: .

DNA: TGTGCCAGCAGCTTAATGGCAGGCAAGTTTTACTACGAGCAGTACTTC
CDR3: CASSLMAGKFYYEQYF
size: .
J: TRBJ2-7
V: TRBV7-2
D: .

DNA: TGCGCCAGCAAATGGACAGGGGAGATGAGGGAGACCCAGTACTTC
CDR3: CASKWTGEMRETQYF
size: .
J: TRBJ2-5
V: TRBV5-1
D: TRBD1

DNA: TGTGCCAGTAGTCGGGACAGGATCACCTACAATGAGCAGTTCTTC
CDR3: CASSRDRITYNEQFF
size: .
J: TRBJ2-1
V: TRBV19
D: TRBD1

DNA: TGTGCCTGGAGTGGGGACAGGGGGCCCTATAGCAATCAGCCCCAGCATTTT
CDR3: CAWSGDRGPYSNQPQHF
size: .
J: TRBJ1-5
V: TRBV30
D: TRBD1

DNA: TGTGCCAGCAGTTTATCGGGGAAGAGGGTGGACCCCTCCTACAATGAGCAGTTCTTC
CDR3: CASSLSGKRVDPSYNEQFF
size: .
J: TRBJ2-1
V: TRBV27
D: .

DNA: TGTGCCAGCAGCCACCCCAACACTGAAGCTTTCTTT
CDR3: CASSHPNTEAFF
size: .
J: TRBJ1-1
V: TRBV3-1/TRBV3-2
D: .

DNA: TGTGCCAGCAGTGCGGGGGAAGCCGGGGAGCTGTTTTTT
CDR3: CASSAGEAGELFF
size: few
J: TRBJ2-2
V: TRBV6-4
D: .

DNA: TGTGCCAGTAGTATTGGGGGGGCGGTCTACAATGAGCAGTTCTTC
CDR3: CASSIGGAVYNEQFF
size: .
J: TRBJ2-1
V: TRBV19
D: .

DNA: TGTGCCAGCAGTGGGAGTACAAACACAGATACGCAGTATTTT
CDR3: CASSGSTNTDTQYF
size: .
J: TRBJ2-3
V: TRBV11-3
D: .

DNA: TGTGCCAGCAGCGGGGACAGCAATCAGCCCCAGCATTTT
CDR3: CASSGDSNQPQHF
size: .
J: TRBJ1-5
V: TRBV2
D: .

DNA: TGTGCCAGCAGCGACGAGGACAGACTGCGCTCCGATACGAACACCGGGGAGCTGTTTTTT
CDR3: CASSDEDRLRSDTNTGELFF
size: .
J: TRBJ2-2
V: TRBV6-6
D: .

DNA: TGCGCCAGCAGGGACCCGGGGGCGGAATGGGCAGATACGCAGTATTTT
CDR3: CASRDPGAEWADTQYF
size: .
J: TRBJ2-3
V: TRBV5-1
D: .

DNA: TGTGCCAGCAGCTTGGATCTTGGACAGGGGGCGGGTGGCTACACCTTC
CDR3: CASSLDLGQGAGGYTF
size: .
J: TRBJ1-2
V: TRBV9
D: TRBD1

DNA: TGTGCCTGGAGTGTACAAGCGGGCACAGATACGCAGTATTTT
CDR3: CAWSVQAGTDTQYF
size: few
J: TRBJ2-3
V: TRBV30
D: .

DNA: TGTGCCAGCAGCTTATTCTCAGGGTTGGCGGCTTTCTTT
CDR3: CASSLFSGLAAFF
size: .
J: TRBJ1-1
V: TRBV7-9
D: .

DNA: TGTGCCAGCAGCAAGAGACCAACTAGCGGGATGAACACCGGGGAGCTGTTTTTT
CDR3: CASSKRPTSGMNTGELFF
size: once
J: TRBJ2-2
V: TRBV7-3
D: TRBD2

DNA: TGCGCCAGCAGCTTGGTTTTTGGGGACACTGAAGCTTTCTTT
CDR3: CASSLVFGDTEAFF
size: .
J: TRBJ1-1
V: TRBV5-1
D: .

DNA: TGTGCCAGCAGCCCGGGACAGGGGCGAAGCTCTGGAAACACCATATATTTT
CDR3: CASSPGQGRSSGNTIYF
size: few
J: TRBJ1-3
V: TRBV2
D: TRBD1

DNA: TGTGCCTGGATATCCCCGGCAAGCGGGGCTAACAATGAGCAGTTCTTC
CDR3: CAWISPASGANNEQFF
size: .
J: TRBJ2-1
V: TRBV30
D: TRBD2

DNA: TGTGCCAGCAGTTCACAACAGGGTAATGAGCAGTTCTTC
CDR3: CASSSQQGNEQFF
size: .
J: TRBJ2-1
V: TRBV11-3
D: .

DNA: TGCGCCAGCAGCCCGTTGGGGACAGGGGATCAGCAGTTCTTC
CDR3: CASSPLGTGDQQFF
size: .
J: TRBJ2-1
V: TRBV5-1
D: TRBD1

DNA: TGTGCCAGCTCACCGAACCCGGGACAGGGTTCCTACGAGCAGTACTTC
CDR3: CASSPNPGQGSYEQYF
size: .
J: TRBJ2-7
V: TRBV18
D: TRBD1

DNA: TGTGCCAGCAGCCAGTCCAGGGGGCTTGGCACTGAAGCTTTCTTT
CDR3: CASSQSRGLGTEAFF
size: .
J: TRBJ1-1
V: TRBV14
D: TRBD1

DNA: TGTGCCAGCAGTGAGGCCGCGGGGGTCCAAGAGACCCAGTACTTC
CDR3: CASSEAAGVQETQYF
size: .
J: TRBJ2-5
V: TRBV25-1
D: TRBD2

DNA: TGTGCCAGCAGTCCCGAAGTGGGGACAGATCTCAATCAGCCCCAGCATTTT
CDR3: CASSPEVGTDLNQPQHF
size: .
J: TRBJ1-5
V: TRBV2
D: TRBD1

DNA: TGTGCCTGGACTTCTGGAAACACCATATATTTT
CDR3: CAWTSGNTIYF
size: .
J: TRBJ1-3
V: TRBV30
D: .

DNA: TGTGCCGGGGGGGCTTTGTATGGCTACACCTTC
CDR3: CAGGALYGYTF
size: .
J: TRBJ1-2
V: TRBV2
D: .

DNA: TGTGCCAGCAGAGGTCTCCCGGGGAACTCTGGAAACACCATATATTTT
CDR3: CASRGLPGNSGNTIYF
size: .
J: TRBJ1-3
V: TRBV7-9
D: .

DNA: TGTGCCAGCTCCAAAGAAGCAACTAATGAAAAACTGTTTTTT
CDR3: CASSKEATNEKLFF
size: .
J: TRBJ1-4
V: TRBV6-5
D: .

DNA: TGTGCCAGCTCACCAGGCAGGGGGCTAATGAACACTGAAGCTTTCTTT
CDR3: CASSPGRGLMNTEAFF
size: .
J: TRBJ1-1
V: TRBV18
D: TRBD1

DNA: TGCGCCAGCAGCCGTGGGACTAGCGGGGGAAACCAAGAGACCCAGTACTTC
CDR3: CASSRGTSGGNQETQYF
size: .
J: TRBJ2-5
V: TRBV5-1
D: TRBD2

DNA: TGTGCCAGCAGTTACTCGCGCGGGAGCGGGAACCGTGGCACCGGGGAGCTGTTTTTT
CDR3: CASSYSRGSGNRGTGELFF
size: .
J: TRBJ2-2
V: TRBV6-2/TRBV6-3
D: TRBD2

DNA: TGTGCCAGCAGCCAAATAGGAGGGGACTATGGCTACACCTTC
CDR3: CASSQIGGDYGYTF
size: .
J: TRBJ1-2
V: TRBV3-1/TRBV3-2
D: .

DNA: TGTGCCAGCAGTGACGAAATTGACAGGGCCGATCAGCCCCAGCATTTT
CDR3: CASSDEIDRADQPQHF
size: .
J: TRBJ1-5
V: TRBV6-1
D: TRBD1

DNA: TGTGCCATCAGAACAGGGGGCACGGGGGACACTGAAGCTTTCTTT
CDR3: CAIRTGGTGDTEAFF
size: once
J: TRBJ1-1
V: TRBV10-3
D: TRBD1

DNA: TGTGCCAGCAGTCACTCCGGGACTAGGTTCCTCTACGAGCAGTACTTC
CDR3: CASSHSGTRFLYEQYF
size: .
J: TRBJ2-7
V: TRBV2
D: TRBD2

DNA: TGCAGTGCTAGGCTCTACTCCGGCTACACCTTC
CDR3: CSARLYSGYTF
size: .
J: TRBJ1-2
V: TRBV20-1
D: .

DNA: TGCGCCAGCAGATTACAGGAGCTGAACACTGAAGCTTTCTTT
CDR3: CASRLQELNTEAFF
size: .
J: TRBJ1-1
V: TRBV5-1
D: .

DNA: TGCGCCAGCAGCACCGGACTACTGACAACTAACTATGGCTACACCTTC
CDR3: CASSTGLLTTNYGYTF
size: .
J: TRBJ1-2
V: TRBV5-1
D: .

DNA: TGTGCCTGGAGGGGTTCTGGGGCCAACGTCCTGACTTTC
CDR3: CAWRGSGANVLTF
size: .
J: TRBJ2-6
V: TRBV30
D: .

DNA: TGTGCCAGCACTATACTAGCCTTGGTGGGGAAAGAGCAGTTCTTC
CDR3: CASTILALVGKEQFF
size: .
J: TRBJ2-1
V: TRBV6-5
D: .

DNA: TGCGCCAGCAGCCAAGATTCGAACCTCCCGCGGTTTTTT
CDR3: CASSQDSNLPRFF
size: .
J: TRBJ2-2
V: TRBV4-3
D: .

DNA: TGCGCCAGCAGCTCTCAAGAATCACCCCTCCACTTT
CDR3: CASSSQESPLHF
size: .
J: TRBJ1-6
V: TRBV5-1
D: .

DNA: TGTGCCAGCAGAACACACCTGGGGGCGAACACTGAAGCTTTCTTT
CDR3: CASRTHLGANTEAFF
size: .
J: TRBJ1-1
V: TRBV6-6
D: .

DNA: TGTGCCAGCTCGAGAGAGGGAGGCGGCAATCAGCCCCAGCATTTT
CDR3: CASSREGGGNQPQHF
size: .
J: TRBJ1-5
V: TRBV18
D: .

DNA: TGTGCCAGCTCCCCTGACAGGGTACAGGAGACCCAGTACTTC
CDR3: CASSPDRVQETQYF
size: .
J: TRBJ2-5
V: TRBV18
D: TRBD1

DNA: TGTGCCAGTCGAGCGGGAGGAGTTTACAATGAGCAGTTCTTC
CDR3: CASRAGGVYNEQFF
size: .
J: TRBJ2-1
V: TRBV19
D: TRBD2

DNA: TGTGCCAGCAGCCAAGATGGGGACACGTCCGGAAACACCATATATTTT
CDR3: CASSQDGDTSGNTIYF
size: .
J: TRBJ1-3
V: TRBV4-2
D: .

DNA: TGTGCCAGCAGCTTCCGGGGGGAATCTGGAAACACCATATATTTT
CDR3: CASSFRGESGNTIYF
size: .
J: TRBJ1-3
V: TRBV5-8
D: .

DNA: TGTGCCAGCAGTCCGACAGGTACCGACGAGCAGTACTTC
CDR3: CASSPTGTDEQYF
size: few
J: TRBJ2-7
V: TRBV6-6
D: .